This T cell receptor beta chain was recovered during a study of blood T cell repertoires in COVID-19. Study-wide context: COVID-19 samples from acute and convalescent phases originated in the United States, Italy and Spain. T cells, B-cell-depleted T cells, or PBMCs provided the cDNA or gDNA that served as material.

In the authors' methods: Quantification of nucleated cells was approximated via reference gene primer amplification. Generated by immunoSEQ multiplex PCR, the TCRdb table keeps only in-frame clones and is missing some. V and J calls and clone size are those listed in that table; D and trimming were worked out from the DNA. Counted here are about 400,000 clones, around 87% occurring once; the ten biggest clones make up 3%. This clone was picked up one time. The sequence came from a human donor in a cohort sampled during active COVID-19. Input material: peripheral blood.

In DNA, the CDR3 is TGCAGCGTAGCCGGGACAGGGGCTTTAGATGGGGCCAACGTCCTGACTTTC. This translates into CSVAGTGALDGANVLTF. V is TRBV29-1 and J is TRBJ2-6, with TRBD1 matching over 10 bases. Germline V gene data show CDR1 as SQVTM and CDR2 as ANQGSEA. V shed 6 bases and J 3 bases; nucleotides not matched to a gene: 11. The CDR3 is made up of 17 amino acids.